The entry below describes one TCR beta chain. Its target is not known. This entry is derived from a study of shared clonotypes between healthy human individuals. The germline CDR1 and CDR2 sequences are SGHNT and YYREEE (reference sequence). V lost 4 bases and J 2 bases, leaving 16 bases between the germline ends. This CDR3 comprises 16 residues. Study-level points and caveats: Clonotypes not shared had lower generation probabilities than those common to all four donors.

Clones were read by immunoSEQ multiplex PCR, and TCRdb kept only the in-frame ones, dropping some. The table lists 2 million to 2.5 million clones, just over 90% of them singletons. The V and J genes are TRBV5-4 and TRBJ1-3; possible D gene TRBD1, 5 bases. The receptor was derived from a man aged 18 to 35 in good health. Some clones in this sample may be carry-over from other donors' samples. The sequenced sample was naive CD4+ T cells from PBMCs. Subset noted: CD45RA+ positively selected. The CDR3 reads CASSLGPSRTGNTIYF. The DNA of the CDR3 is TGTGCCAGCAGCCTGGGACCGTCAAGAACTGGAAACACCATATATTTT.